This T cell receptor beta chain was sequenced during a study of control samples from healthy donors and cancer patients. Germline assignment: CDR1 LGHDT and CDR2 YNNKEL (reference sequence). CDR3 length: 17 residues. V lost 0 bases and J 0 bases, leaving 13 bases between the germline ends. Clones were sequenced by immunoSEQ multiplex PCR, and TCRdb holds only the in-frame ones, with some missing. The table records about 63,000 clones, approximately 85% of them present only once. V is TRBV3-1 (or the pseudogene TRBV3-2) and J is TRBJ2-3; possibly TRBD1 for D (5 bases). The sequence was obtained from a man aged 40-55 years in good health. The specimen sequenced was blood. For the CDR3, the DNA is TGTGCCAGCAGCCAAGATAGGACACATCCTAGCACAGATACGCAGTATTTT. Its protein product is CASSQDRTHPSTDTQYF.